The 21 T cell receptor beta chains below were found in one sample sequenced in a study of T cell responses to AZD1222 COVID-19 vaccine (dated by TCRdb to about 2021). The library came from the immunoSEQ multiplex PCR assay. This is the immuneACCESS table as TCRdb keeps it, with only in-frame sequences that have V and J called. A part of the clones is gone; compared with another copy, unresolved V genes explain less than half, and the rest is unexplained. Recorded for this sample are roughly 150,000 clones; roughly 92% of them occurred a single time. Of the sample, 1.1% to 1.5% falls within the top ten clones. Sample time point, as interpreted from the label and publication: baseline before first vaccination. The sample was peripheral blood, taken on day 0 of AZD1222 vaccination. Receptors originate from an adult in good health.

The gene calls are TRBV19 and TRBJ1-6; the match to TRBD1 covers 7 bases. CDR3 length equals 16 residues. Trimming at V came to 5 bases and at J to 7 bases, leaving 11 bases not matched to a gene. Germline loops: CDR1 LNHDA, CDR2 SQIVND (reference sequence). CDR3 amino acids: CASSLRQGGRNSPLHF. The CDR3 nucleotides are TGTGCCAGTAGTCTCCGACAGGGAGGGCGGAATTCACCCCTCCACTTT. The whole variable domain, remainder taken from reference TRBV19 and TRBJ1-6, is DGGITQSPKYLFRKEGQNVTLSCEQNLNHDAMYWYRQDPGQGLRLIYYSQIVNDFQKGDIAEGYSVSREKKESFPLTVTSAQKNPTAFYLCASSLRQGGRNSPLHFGNGTRLTVT.

The V call is TRBV2, the J call TRBJ2-3; D unresolved. The V gene lost 1 base and the J gene lost 0 bases, with 8 bases spanning the gap. From germline, CDR1 is SNHLY and CDR2 FYNNEI. The CDR3 length is 15 residues. The CDR3 coding sequence is TGTGCCAGCAGTGAAGAGGTGTCTAGCACAGATACGCAGTATTTT. Amino acid sequence: CASSEEVSSTDTQYF.

V gene TRBV2 combines with J gene TRBJ1-3; D may be TRBD1 (5 bases). The germline gives CDR1 SNHLY, CDR2 FYNNEI. The CDR3 loop spans 15 amino acids. V dropped 6 bases and J dropped 0 bases, with 12 bases sitting between them. Here the CDR3 reads CASRGGPTSGNTIYF. The CDR3, as DNA: TGTGCCAGCAGGGGGGGACCGACCTCTGGAAACACCATATATTTT.

The chain links TRBV19 to TRBJ1-4, with D maybe TRBD1 (6 bases). V dropped 8 bases and J dropped 8 bases, with 18 bases sitting between them. CDR1 LNHDA and CDR2 SQIVND come from the germline V gene (reference sequence). This CDR3 spans 14 amino acids. The CDR3 DNA follows: TGTGCCAGTTCGACCACAGGGTTATGGGAAAAACTGTTTTTT. Translating it yields CASSTTGLWEKLFF.

This clone was detected once. The genes are TRBV28 and TRBJ2-1; D uncertain. Between the trimmed V and J ends, which lost 3 bases and 2 bases, there was a span of 11 bases. The CDR3 contains 15 residues. Germline CDR1 and CDR2: MDHEN and SYDVKM. The CDR3 DNA reads TGTGCCAGCAGTTTGCCGTTGGGGACCTACAATGAGCAGTTCTTC. Residues: CASSLPLGTYNEQFF.

The gene calls are TRBV14 and TRBJ1-3, with TRBD1 as a possible D gene (6 bases). V shed 4 bases and J shed 0 bases, with 10 bases lying between them. The CDR3 sequence is 15 residues long. Germline CDR1 reads SGHDN; CDR2 reads FVKESK. The CDR3 coding sequence is TGTGCCAGCAGCCTCGACAGGAGCTCTGGAAACACCATATATTTT. This gives the protein CASSLDRSSGNTIYF.

The chain has TRBV19 and TRBJ2-2; 8 bases match TRBD2. Unmatched junction bases numbered 2, after V lost 1 base and J lost 4 bases. The CDR3 totals 15 residues. Per germline, CDR1 LNHDA and CDR2 SQIVND (reference sequence). The chain's CDR3 is CASSIGTSLTGELFF. In nucleotides, the CDR3 is TGTGCCAGTAGTATAGGGACTAGCCTCACCGGGGAGCTGTTTTTT.

This chain connects TRBV5-1 to TRBJ2-2, with D perhaps matching TRBD2 (5 bases). The CDR3 totals 16 residues. Germline V CDR1 and CDR2: SGHRS, YFSETQ. The V gene lost 1 base and the J gene lost 2 bases, with 12 bases spanning the gap. DNA for the CDR3: TGCGCCAGCAGCTTGATCCCGGCGGGTAACACCGGGGAGCTGTTTTTT. It yields the protein CASSLIPAGNTGELFF.

This rearrangement joins TRBV2 to TRBJ1-5; the D gene is possibly TRBD1 (5 bases). The germline V gene has CDR1 SNHLY and CDR2 FYNNEI. This CDR3 is built from 14 residues. Deletions cut 7 bases from V and 4 bases from J, with 14 bases between. CDR3 region: CASKGSRVNQPQHF. The CDR3 DNA follows: TGTGCCAGCAAAGGGTCCAGGGTTAATCAGCCCCAGCATTTT.

V is TRBV18 and J is TRBJ2-1; D is unclear. CDR3 size: 15 residues. V was pared by 4 bases and J by 7 bases, with 17 bases between. Germline CDR1 and CDR2: KGHSH and LQKENI. CDR3 sequence reads: CASSLPGPTVNEQFF. CDR3 DNA sequence: TGTGCCAGCTCACTCCCGGGCCCAACAGTTAATGAGCAGTTCTTC.

As DNA, the CDR3 is TGTGCCAGCAGCTTAGATAGCGACTCCACAGATACGCAGTATTTT. Its protein is CASSLDSDSTDTQYF. The chain has TRBV13 and TRBJ2-3; maybe TRBD2 (5 bases). CDR1 is PRHDT and CDR2 is FYEKMQ in the germline V gene (reference sequence). The CDR3 is made up of 15 amino acids. The ends were cut back, 1 base at V and 2 bases at J, with 10 bases in the middle.

The chain carries TRBV5-1 and TRBJ2-1; D unresolved. The CDR3 runs 13 residues. Germline lookup yields CDR1 SGHRS and CDR2 YFSETQ. V lost 0 bases to trimming and J lost 1 base, with 2 bases between them. The CDR3 DNA follows: TGCGCCAGCAGCTTGGATTCCTACAATGAGCAGTTCTTC. Its protein is CASSLDSYNEQFF. The variable domain in full, with the rest retrieved from reference TRBV5-1 and TRBJ2-1, is KAGVTQTPRYLIKTRGQQVTLSCSPISGHRSVSWYQQTPGQGLQFLFEYFSETQRNKGNFPGRFSGRQFSNSRSEMNVSTLELGDSALYLCASSLDSYNEQFFGPGTRLTVL.

As for this clone: Other nucleotide sequences in the sample specify the same CDR3. V is TRBV7-3 and J is TRBJ2-7, with D unresolved. The V end was cut by 5 bases, the J end by 1 base, with 9 bases between. The germline gives CDR1 SGHTA, CDR2 FQGTGA. CDR3 length equals 13 residues. The DNA for the CDR3 is TGTGCCAGCAGCCCGGGTGAGTCCTACGAGCAGTACTTC. It yields the protein CASSPGESYEQYF.

The V gene is TRBV5-8, the J gene TRBJ2-6; possibly TRBD2 for D (5 bases). The CDR3 extends over 15 amino acids. Germline loops: CDR1 SGHTS, CDR2 YDEGEE. V lost 4 bases to trimming and J lost 1 base, with 9 bases between them. CDR3 sequence: CASSPGLSGANVLTF. The CDR3 nucleotides read TGTGCCAGCAGCCCCGGACTTTCTGGGGCCAACGTCCTGACTTTC.

The count of this clone is one. The V gene is TRBV19, the J gene TRBJ2-7, with D possibly matching TRBD2 (7 bases). This CDR3 has 14 amino acids. V shed 5 bases and J shed 4 bases, with 15 bases lying between them. Germline-derived CDR1 and CDR2 are LNHDA and SQIVND (reference sequence). Written as DNA, the CDR3 is TGTGCCAGTAGTTACGGGGGGCGCGGATACGAGCAGTACTTC. It is translated as CASSYGGRGYEQYF.

This clone has a handful of counts. The gene calls are TRBV15 and TRBJ1-6; 8 positions agree with TRBD1. V dropped 0 bases and J dropped 10; count of bases not matched to a gene: 8. The CDR3 runs 16 residues. The germline gives CDR1 LNHNV, CDR2 YYDKDF (reference sequence). CDR3 nucleotide sequence: TGTGCCACCAGCAGAGATCCGGCAGGGGGCGGATCACCCCTCCACTTT. This translates into CATSRDPAGGGSPLHF.

This clone was observed a single time. This chain's CDR3 is CASTLLTGGYGYTF. The CDR3 DNA follows: TGTGCCAGTACCCTATTGACGGGAGGCTATGGCTACACCTTC. This chain joins TRBV19 and TRBJ1-2; D is uncertain. Germline V CDR1 and CDR2: LNHDA, SQIVND (reference sequence). Trimming pared 7 bases from V and 4 bases from J, leaving 16 bases between. This CDR3 spans 14 amino acids.

V gene TRBV25-1 combines with J gene TRBJ1-1; 9 nucleotides agree with TRBD1. The length of the CDR3 is 16 residues. The ends lost 5 bases at V and 8 bases at J; junction bases unmatched: 15. In germline, CDR1 is MGHDK, CDR2 SYGVNS. The CDR3 bases are TGTGCCAGCAGTACGGGACAGGGTTACATGGGGGGCGAAGCTTTCTTT. Translated: CASSTGQGYMGGEAFF.

The chain couples TRBV20-1 to TRBJ1-2; D may be TRBD1 (6 bases). In germline, CDR1 is DFQATT, CDR2 SNEGSKA (reference sequence). The length of the CDR3 is 13 residues. V lost 3 bases, J lost 4 bases, and 12 bases lay in between. The CDR3 region has the DNA TGCAGTGCTAGTAACAGGGTCAGCTATGGCTACACCTTC. This translates into CSASNRVSYGYTF.

This chain connects TRBV9 to TRBJ1-1; no firm D call. Germline lookup yields CDR1 SGDLS and CDR2 YYNGEE. Trimming left V 0 bases short and J 7 bases short, with 13 bases between. The CDR3 totals 14 residues. CDR3 loop: CASSVEDRALEAFF. CDR3 bases: TGTGCCAGCAGCGTAGAGGACCGGGCCCTTGAAGCTTTCTTT. The variable domain in full, with the rest retrieved from reference TRBV9 and TRBJ1-1, is DSGVTQTPKHLITATGQRVTLRCSPRSGDLSVYWYQQSLDQGLQFLIQYYNGEERAKGNILERFSAQQFPDLHSELNLSSLELGDSALYFCASSVEDRALEAFFGQGTRLTVV.

The chain has TRBV5-6 and TRBJ1-2, with a tentative D call TRBD1 (6 bases). Germline CDR1 SGHDT, CDR2 YYEEEE. Trimming stripped 6 bases from V and 6 bases from J, with 15 bases between. This CDR3 has 13 amino acids. The CDR3 sequence: CASTPQDSHGYTF. The CDR3 bases are TGTGCCAGCACCCCCCAGGACAGCCATGGCTACACCTTC.